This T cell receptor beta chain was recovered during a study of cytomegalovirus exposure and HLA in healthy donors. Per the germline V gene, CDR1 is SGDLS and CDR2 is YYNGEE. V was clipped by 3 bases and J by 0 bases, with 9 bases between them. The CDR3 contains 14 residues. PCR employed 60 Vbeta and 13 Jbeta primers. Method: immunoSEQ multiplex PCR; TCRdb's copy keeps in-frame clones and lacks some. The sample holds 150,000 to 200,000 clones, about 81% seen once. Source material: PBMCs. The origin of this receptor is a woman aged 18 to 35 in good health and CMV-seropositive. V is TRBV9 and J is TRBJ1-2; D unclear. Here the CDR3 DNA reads TGTGCCAGCAGCGAGACGGGATCTAACTATGGCTACACCTTC. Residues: CASSETGSNYGYTF.